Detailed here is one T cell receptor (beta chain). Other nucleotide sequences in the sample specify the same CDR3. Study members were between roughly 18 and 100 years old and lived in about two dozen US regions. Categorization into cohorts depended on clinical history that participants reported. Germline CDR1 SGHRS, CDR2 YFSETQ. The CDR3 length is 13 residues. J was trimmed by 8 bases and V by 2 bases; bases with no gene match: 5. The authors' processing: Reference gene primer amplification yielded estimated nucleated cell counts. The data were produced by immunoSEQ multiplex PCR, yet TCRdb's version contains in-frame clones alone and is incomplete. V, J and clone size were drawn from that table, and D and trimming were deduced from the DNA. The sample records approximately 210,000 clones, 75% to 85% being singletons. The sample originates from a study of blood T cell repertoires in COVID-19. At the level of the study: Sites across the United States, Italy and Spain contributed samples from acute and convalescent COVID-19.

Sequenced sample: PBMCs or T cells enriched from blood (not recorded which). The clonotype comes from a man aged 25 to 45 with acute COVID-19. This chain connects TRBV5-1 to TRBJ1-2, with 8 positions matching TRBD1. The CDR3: CASSLGQGGGYTF. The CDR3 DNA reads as TGCGCCAGCAGCTTAGGACAGGGAGGAGGCTACACCTTC. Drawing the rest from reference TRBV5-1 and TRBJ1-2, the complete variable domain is KAGVTQTPRYLIKTRGQQVTLSCSPISGHRSVSWYQQTPGQGLQFLFEYFSETQRNKGNFPGRFSGRQFSNSRSEMNVSTLELGDSALYLCASSLGQGGGYTFGSGTRLTVV.